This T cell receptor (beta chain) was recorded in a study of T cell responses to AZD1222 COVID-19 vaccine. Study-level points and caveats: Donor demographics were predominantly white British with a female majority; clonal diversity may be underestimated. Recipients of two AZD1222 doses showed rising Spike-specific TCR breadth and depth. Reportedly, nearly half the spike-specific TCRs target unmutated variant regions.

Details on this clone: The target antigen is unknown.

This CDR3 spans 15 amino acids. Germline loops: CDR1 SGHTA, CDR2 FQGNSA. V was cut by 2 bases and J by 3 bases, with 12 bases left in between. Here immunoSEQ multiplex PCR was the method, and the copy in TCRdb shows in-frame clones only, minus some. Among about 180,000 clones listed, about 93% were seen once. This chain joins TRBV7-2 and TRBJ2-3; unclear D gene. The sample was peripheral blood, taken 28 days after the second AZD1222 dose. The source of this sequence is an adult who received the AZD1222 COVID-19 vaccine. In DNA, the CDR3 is TGTGCCAGCAGCTTAAGTAGTCTGGGGACAGATACGCAGTATTTT. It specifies CASSLSSLGTDTQYF. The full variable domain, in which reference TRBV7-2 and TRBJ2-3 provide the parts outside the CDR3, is GAGVSQSPSNKVTEKGKDVELRCDPISGHTALYWYRQSLGQGLEFLIYFQGNSAPDKSGLPSDRFSAERTGGSVSTLTIQRTQQEDSAVYLCASSLSSLGTDTQYFGPGTRLTVL.